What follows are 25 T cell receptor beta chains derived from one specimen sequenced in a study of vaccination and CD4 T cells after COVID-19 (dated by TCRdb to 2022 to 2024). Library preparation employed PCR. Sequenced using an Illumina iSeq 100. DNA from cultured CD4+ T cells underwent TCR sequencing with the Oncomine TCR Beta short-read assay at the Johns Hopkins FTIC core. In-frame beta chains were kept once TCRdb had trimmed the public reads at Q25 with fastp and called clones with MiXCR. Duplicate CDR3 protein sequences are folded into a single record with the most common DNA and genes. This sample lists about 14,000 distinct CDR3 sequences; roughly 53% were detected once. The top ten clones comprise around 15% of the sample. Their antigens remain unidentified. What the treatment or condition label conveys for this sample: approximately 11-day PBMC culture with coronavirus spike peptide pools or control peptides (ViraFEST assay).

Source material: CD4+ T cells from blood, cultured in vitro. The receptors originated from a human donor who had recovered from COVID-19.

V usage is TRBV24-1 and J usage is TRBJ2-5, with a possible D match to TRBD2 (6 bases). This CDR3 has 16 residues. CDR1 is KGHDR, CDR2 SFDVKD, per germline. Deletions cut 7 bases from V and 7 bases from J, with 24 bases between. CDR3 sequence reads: CATSDPGDSRPGTQYF. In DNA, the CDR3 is TGTGCCACCAGCGACCCGGGGGATTCGCGGCCGGGGACCCAGTACTTC.

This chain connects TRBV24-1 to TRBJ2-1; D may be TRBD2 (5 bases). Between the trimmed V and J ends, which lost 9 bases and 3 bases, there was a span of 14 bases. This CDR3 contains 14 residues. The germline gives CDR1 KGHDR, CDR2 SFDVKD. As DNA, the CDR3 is TGTGCCACCCAGACGGGATCGAACTACAATGAGCAGTTCTTC. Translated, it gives CATQTGSNYNEQFF.

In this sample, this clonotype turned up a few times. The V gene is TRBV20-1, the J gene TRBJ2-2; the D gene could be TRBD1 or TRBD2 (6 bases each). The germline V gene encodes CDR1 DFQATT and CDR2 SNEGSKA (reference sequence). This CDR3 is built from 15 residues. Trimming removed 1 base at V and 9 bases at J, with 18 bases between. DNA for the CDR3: TGCAGTGCTAGAGCGCTAGCGAGAGGGGACAGGGAGCTGTTTTTT. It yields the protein CSARALARGDRELFF.

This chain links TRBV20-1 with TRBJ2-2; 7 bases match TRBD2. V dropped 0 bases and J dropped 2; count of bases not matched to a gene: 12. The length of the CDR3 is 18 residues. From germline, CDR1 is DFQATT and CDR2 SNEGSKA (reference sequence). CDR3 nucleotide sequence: TGCAGTGCTAGAGATTTGTCTAGTGAGCGGGGTAACACCGGGGAGCTGTTTTTT. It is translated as CSARDLSSERGNTGELFF.

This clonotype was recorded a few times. The CDR3 nucleotides read TGTGCCACCAGCGTAGGTAACGGACTAGTCGACGAGCAGTACTTC. It yields the protein CATSVGNGLVDEQYF. The V call is TRBV15, the J call TRBJ2-7; TRBD2 aligns across 7 bases. Germline V lookup: CDR1 LNHNV, CDR2 YYDKDF (reference sequence). Trimming took 5 bases from V and 5 from J; bases not matched to a gene: 12. The CDR3 sequence is 15 residues long.

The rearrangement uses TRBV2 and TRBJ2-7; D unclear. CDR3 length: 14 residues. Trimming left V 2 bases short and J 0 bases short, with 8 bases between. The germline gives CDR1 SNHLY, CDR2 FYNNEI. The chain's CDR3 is CASSETDNSYEQYF. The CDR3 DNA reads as TGTGCCAGCAGTGAAACCGACAACTCCTACGAGCAGTACTTC. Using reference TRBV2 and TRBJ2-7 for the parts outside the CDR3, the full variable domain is EPEVTQTPSHQVTQMGQEVILRCVPISNHLYFYWYRQILGQKVEFLVSFYNNEISEKSEIFDDQFSVERPDGSNFTLKIRSTKLEDSAMYFCASSETDNSYEQYFGPGTRLTVT.

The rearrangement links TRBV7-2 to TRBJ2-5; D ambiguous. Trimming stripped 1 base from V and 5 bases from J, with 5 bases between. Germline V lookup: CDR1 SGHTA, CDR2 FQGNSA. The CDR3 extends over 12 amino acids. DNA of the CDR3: TGTGCCAGCAGCTTAGTTAGCGAGACCCAGTACTTC. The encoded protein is CASSLVSETQYF.

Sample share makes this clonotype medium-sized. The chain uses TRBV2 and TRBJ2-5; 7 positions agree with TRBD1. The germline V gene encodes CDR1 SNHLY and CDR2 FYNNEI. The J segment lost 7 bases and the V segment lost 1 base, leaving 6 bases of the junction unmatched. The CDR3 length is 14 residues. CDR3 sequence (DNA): TGTGCCAGCAGTGAAGGAGACAGGGTCGGGACCCAGTACTTC. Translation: CASSEGDRVGTQYF. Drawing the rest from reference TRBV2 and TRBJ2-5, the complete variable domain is EPEVTQTPSHQVTQMGQEVILRCVPISNHLYFYWYRQILGQKVEFLVSFYNNEISEKSEIFDDQFSVERPDGSNFTLKIRSTKLEDSAMYFCASSEGDRVGTQYFGPGTRLLVL.

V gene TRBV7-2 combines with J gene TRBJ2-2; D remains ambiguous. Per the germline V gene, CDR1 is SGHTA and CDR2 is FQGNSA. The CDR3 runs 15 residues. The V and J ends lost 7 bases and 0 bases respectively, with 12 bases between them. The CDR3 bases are TGTGCCAGCATAATTGAGAGAGCGAACACCGGGGAGCTGTTTTTT. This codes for CASIIERANTGELFF.

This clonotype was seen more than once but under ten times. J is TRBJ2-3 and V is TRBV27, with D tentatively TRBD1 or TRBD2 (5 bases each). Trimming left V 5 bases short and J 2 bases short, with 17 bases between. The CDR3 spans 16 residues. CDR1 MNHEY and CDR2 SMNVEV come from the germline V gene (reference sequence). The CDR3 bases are TGTGCCAGCAGTCCCGTCCGGGACCGAGACACAGATACGCAGTATTTT. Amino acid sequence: CASSPVRDRDTDTQYF.

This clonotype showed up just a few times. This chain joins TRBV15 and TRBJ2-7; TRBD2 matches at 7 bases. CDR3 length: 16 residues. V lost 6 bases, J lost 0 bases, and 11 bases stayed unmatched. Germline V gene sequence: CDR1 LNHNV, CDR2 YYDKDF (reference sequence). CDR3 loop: CATRDGGVGLSYEQYF. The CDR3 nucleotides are TGTGCCACCAGGGATGGGGGGGTCGGGCTCTCCTACGAGCAGTACTTC.

As DNA, the CDR3 is TGTGCCAGCAGTGAATCCCCCGGCGAGACCCAGTACTTC. Encoded protein: CASSESPGETQYF. The chain couples TRBV6-1 to TRBJ2-5; D remains unclear. Per the germline V gene, CDR1 is MNHNS and CDR2 is SASEGT. V lost 2 bases and J lost 5, with 9 bases in between. CDR3 length: 13 amino acids.

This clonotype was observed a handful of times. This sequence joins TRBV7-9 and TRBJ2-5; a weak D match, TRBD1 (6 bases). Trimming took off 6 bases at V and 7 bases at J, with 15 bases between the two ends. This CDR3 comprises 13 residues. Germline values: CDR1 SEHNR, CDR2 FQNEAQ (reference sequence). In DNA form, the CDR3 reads TGTGCCAGCAGTTCGGACAGTTTTGGGACCCAGTACTTC. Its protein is CASSSDSFGTQYF.

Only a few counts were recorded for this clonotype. CDR3: CASSEEGRALYGYTF. CDR3 coding DNA: TGTGCCAGCAGTGAGGAGGGCAGGGCCTTGTATGGCTACACCTTC. The rearrangement links TRBV2 to TRBJ1-2; D might be TRBD1 (5 bases). CDR1 SNHLY and CDR2 FYNNEI come from the germline V gene. CDR3 length: 15 amino acids. V lost 3 bases to trimming and J lost 5 bases, with 16 bases between them.

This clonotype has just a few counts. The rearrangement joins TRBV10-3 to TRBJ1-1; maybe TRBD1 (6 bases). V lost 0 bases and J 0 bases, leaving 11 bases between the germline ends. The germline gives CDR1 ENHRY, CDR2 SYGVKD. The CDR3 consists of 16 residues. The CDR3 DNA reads TGTGCCATCAGTGAGTCGGGCAGGGGTATGAACACTGAAGCTTTCTTT. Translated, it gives CAISESGRGMNTEAFF.

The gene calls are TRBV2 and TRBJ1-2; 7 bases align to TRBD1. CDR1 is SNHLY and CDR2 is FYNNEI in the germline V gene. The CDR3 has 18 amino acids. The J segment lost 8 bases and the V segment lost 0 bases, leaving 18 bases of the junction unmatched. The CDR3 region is CASSEAEGGLSGPWGYTF. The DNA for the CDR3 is TGTGCCAGCAGTGAAGCGGAAGGGGGCCTCTCTGGGCCCTGGGGCTACACCTTC.

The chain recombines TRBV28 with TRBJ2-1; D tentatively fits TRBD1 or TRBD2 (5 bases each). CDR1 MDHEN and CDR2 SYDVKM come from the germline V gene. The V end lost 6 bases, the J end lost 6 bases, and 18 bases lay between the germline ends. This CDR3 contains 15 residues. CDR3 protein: CASSKGRTRGNEQFF. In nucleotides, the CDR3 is TGTGCCAGCAGCAAGGGACGAACTAGGGGCAATGAGCAGTTCTTC. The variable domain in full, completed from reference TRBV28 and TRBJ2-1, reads DVKVTQSSRYLVKRTGEKVFLECVQDMDHENMFWYRQDPGLGLRLIYFSYDVKMKEKGDIPEGYSVSREKKERFSLILESASTNQTSMYLCASSKGRTRGNEQFFGPGTRLTVL.

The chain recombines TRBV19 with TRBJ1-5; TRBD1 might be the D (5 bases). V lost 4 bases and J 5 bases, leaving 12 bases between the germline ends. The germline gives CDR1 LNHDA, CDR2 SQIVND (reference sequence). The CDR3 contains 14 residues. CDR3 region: CASSTWGGDQPQHF. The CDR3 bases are TGTGCCAGTAGTACCTGGGGAGGGGATCAGCCCCAGCATTTT. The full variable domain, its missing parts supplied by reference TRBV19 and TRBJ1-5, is DGGITQSPKYLFRKEGQNVTLSCEQNLNHDAMYWYRQDPGQGLRLIYYSQIVNDFQKGDIAEGYSVSREKKESFPLTVTSAQKNPTAFYLCASSTWGGDQPQHFGDGTRLSIL.

As DNA, the CDR3 is TGTGCCAGCAGCTTGGGGATCGGAGCTCCAGGCACCATATATTTT. It codes for CASSLGIGAPGTIYF. The rearrangement links TRBV5-4 to TRBJ1-3; D unresolved. This CDR3 spans 15 amino acids. V shed 0 bases and J shed 9 bases, with 16 bases lying between them. Germline V gene data show CDR1 as SGHNT and CDR2 as YYREEE (reference sequence).

The DNA for the CDR3 is TGCAGTGCGGAGACAGGGCGGCCTCAGCCCCAGCATTTT. It is translated as CSAETGRPQPQHF. This rearrangement joins TRBV20-1 to TRBJ1-5, with 7 bases identical to TRBD1. In germline, CDR1 is DFQATT, CDR2 SNEGSKA (reference sequence). V lost 6 bases and J lost 6; bases outside the gene matches: 8. The CDR3 runs to 13 residues.

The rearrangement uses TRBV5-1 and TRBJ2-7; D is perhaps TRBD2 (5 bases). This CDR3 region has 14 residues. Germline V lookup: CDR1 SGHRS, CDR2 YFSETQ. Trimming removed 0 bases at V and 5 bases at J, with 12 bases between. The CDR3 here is CASSLGLAIDEQYF. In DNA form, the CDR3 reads TGCGCCAGCAGCTTGGGTCTAGCTATAGACGAGCAGTACTTC.

CDR3 DNA: TGCGCCAGCAGTGAAATAGCTGTGCAGTACTTC. This encodes CASSEIAVQYF. The genes are TRBV10-1 and TRBJ2-7; D not certain. This CDR3 comprises 11 residues. Trimming removed 3 bases from V and 9 bases from J, with 9 bases in between. Germline V gene data show CDR1 as WNHNN and CDR2 as SYGVQD (reference sequence).

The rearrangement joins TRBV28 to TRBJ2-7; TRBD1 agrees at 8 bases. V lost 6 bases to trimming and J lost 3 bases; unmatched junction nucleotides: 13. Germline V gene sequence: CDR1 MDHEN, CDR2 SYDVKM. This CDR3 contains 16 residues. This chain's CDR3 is CASSSTSDRVGYEQYF. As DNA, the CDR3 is TGTGCCAGCAGCTCTACGTCGGACAGGGTTGGCTACGAGCAGTACTTC.

CDR3 sequence reads: CSARGLAGDSYEQYF. CDR3 coding DNA: TGCAGTGCTAGGGGACTAGCGGGAGACTCCTACGAGCAGTACTTC. The chain carries TRBV20-1 and TRBJ2-7; 14 nucleotides line up with TRBD2. J was trimmed by 0 bases and V by 3 bases; bases with no gene match: 1. The CDR3 contains 15 residues. From germline, CDR1 is DFQATT and CDR2 SNEGSKA (reference sequence).

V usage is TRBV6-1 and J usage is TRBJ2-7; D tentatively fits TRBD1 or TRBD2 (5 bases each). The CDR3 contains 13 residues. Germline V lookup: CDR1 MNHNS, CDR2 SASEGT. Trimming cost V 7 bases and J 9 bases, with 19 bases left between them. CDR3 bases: TGTGCCAGCATCGAGAGGGGCCCCATGGTGCAGTACTTC. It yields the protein CASIERGPMVQYF.